Sequencing of this TCR beta chain was carried out in a study of control samples from healthy donors and cancer patients. The assay was immunoSEQ multiplex PCR, and TCRdb's table has in-frame clones only and misses some. The sample contains 100,000 or so clones, around 83% of which appear only once. The germline V and J ends were trimmed by 2 bases and 3 bases, with 11 bases remaining between them. The CDR3 has 15 amino acids. Per the germline V gene, CDR1 is SGHRS and CDR2 is YFSETQ. The TCR was taken from a woman aged 45-59 years in good health. This chain links TRBV5-1 with TRBJ2-2; no reliable D call. The sample consisted of blood. CDR3 sequence reads: CASSLEGIHTGELFF. The CDR3 DNA reads as TGCGCCAGCAGCTTAGAAGGGATCCACACCGGGGAGCTGTTTTTT. Drawing the rest from reference TRBV5-1 and TRBJ2-2, the complete variable domain is KAGVTQTPRYLIKTRGQQVTLSCSPISGHRSVSWYQQTPGQGLQFLFEYFSETQRNKGNFPGRFSGRQFSNSRSEMNVSTLELGDSALYLCASSLEGIHTGELFFGEGSRLTVL.